This T cell receptor beta chain was obtained from a study of shared clonotypes between healthy human individuals. This clone was counted a single time. From germline, CDR1 is SQVTM and CDR2 ANQGSEA. This CDR3 comprises 13 residues. Trimming took 6 bases from V and 2 from J; bases not matched to a gene: 5. CD45RO-negative, CCR7-positively selected cells formed the naive CD8 fraction, excluding terminally differentiated effector memory CD45RA+ cells. Some clones are missing from TCRdb's copy, which holds only in-frame ones; the method was immunoSEQ multiplex PCR. This table holds about 2.1 million clones, about 92% found once.

What was sequenced was naive CD8+ T cells from PBMCs. The chain is built from TRBV29-1 and TRBJ2-7; TRBD1 aligns across 9 bases. The clonotype was recovered from a man aged 18-30 years in good health. Some clones in this sample may be carry-over from other donors' samples. CDR3 nucleotide sequence: TGCAGCGTCCTCAGACAGGGGGCCTACGAGCAGTACTTC. The encoded protein is CSVLRQGAYEQYF.